These 27 T cell receptor beta chains came from one sample sequenced in a study of T cell changes during pregnancy in multiple sclerosis. The assay was immunoSEQ multiplex PCR, and TCRdb's table has in-frame clones only and misses some. The sample has 98,000 or so clones, approximately 93% seen once. Sequencing used peripheral blood, obtained after pregnancy. The receptors shown here come from a female donor with multiple sclerosis, enrolled in a pregnancy study.

V and J are TRBV4-3 and TRBJ2-1, with D uncertain. Trimming pared 0 bases from V and 0 bases from J, leaving 12 bases between. CDR1 and CDR2 (germline): LGHNA, YSLEER. The CDR3 is 17 residues long. The CDR3 region has the DNA TGCGCCAGCAGCCAAGATGCAAGAACAAGCTCCTACAATGAGCAGTTCTTC. Translated: CASSQDARTSSYNEQFF.

The rearrangement links TRBV27 to TRBJ2-7; D is possibly TRBD1 (6 bases). Per the germline V gene, CDR1 is MNHEY and CDR2 is SMNVEV (reference sequence). CDR3 length: 14 amino acids. Trimming took 4 bases from V and 2 from J, leaving 12 bases between them. DNA for the CDR3: TGTGCCAGCAGTTCCGGACAGTGGGCCTACGAGCAGTACTTC. Translation: CASSSGQWAYEQYF.

The count of this clone is one. CDR3 sequence reads: CASSWGLWDSYGYTF. The CDR3 nucleotides read TGTGCCAGCAGCTGGGGTTTATGGGACAGCTATGGCTACACCTTC. The J gene is TRBJ1-2, the V gene TRBV5-8; 7 positions agree with TRBD1. CDR3 size: 15 residues. The trim removed 3 bases at V and 4 bases at J, leaving 9 bases unmatched. Germline CDR1 reads SGHTS; CDR2 reads YDEGEE.

A single count supports this clone. The chain employs TRBV27 and TRBJ1-1; a weak D match, TRBD1 (6 bases). The germline V and J ends were trimmed by 5 bases and 0 bases, with 13 bases remaining between them. The CDR3 extends over 15 amino acids. Germline V gives CDR1 MNHEY, CDR2 SMNVEV (reference sequence). CDR3 nucleotide sequence: TGTGCCAGCAGTCCAGGGGACGGGGTGAACACTGAAGCTTTCTTT. Amino acids: CASSPGDGVNTEAFF.

This clone appeared a few times. The CDR3 bases are TGTGCCTGGAGTGTTGCAGGGTTCGGCAATCAGCCCCAGCATTTT. It encodes CAWSVAGFGNQPQHF. The J gene is TRBJ1-5, the V gene TRBV30, with D maybe TRBD1 (5 bases). Germline assignment: CDR1 GTSNPN and CDR2 SVGIG (reference sequence). The ends were cut back, 0 bases at V and 2 bases at J, with 11 bases in the middle. The CDR3 length is 15 residues.

The chain joins TRBV9 to TRBJ1-3; D is perhaps TRBD1 (6 bases). CDR3 size: 15 residues. Per germline, CDR1 SGDLS and CDR2 YYNGEE. The V end lost 0 bases, the J end lost 2 bases, and 9 bases lay between the germline ends. CDR3 bases: TGTGCCAGCAGCGTAGTAGGGGGTGCTGGAAACACCATATATTTT. Encoded protein: CASSVVGGAGNTIYF.

The sample holds a few counts of this clone. The chain carries TRBV7-8 and TRBJ1-2, with 9 bases that match TRBD1. This CDR3 spans 15 amino acids. V lost 3 bases and J lost 4; bases outside the gene matches: 6. CDR1 is SGHVS and CDR2 is FQNEAQ in the germline V gene. The CDR3 DNA follows: TGTGCCAGCAGCTTCAGGACAGGGGCTGGCTATGGCTACACCTTC. It translates to CASSFRTGAGYGYTF.

The chain is built from TRBV6-5 and TRBJ1-1, with D possibly matching TRBD1 (6 bases). The CDR3 loop spans 13 amino acids. The germline V and J ends were trimmed by 6 bases and 0 bases, with 8 bases remaining between them. In germline, CDR1 is MNHEY, CDR2 SVGAGI. The CDR3 region is CASRQGLNTEAFF. The CDR3 region has the DNA TGTGCCAGCAGACAGGGCTTGAACACTGAAGCTTTCTTT.

V and J are TRBV27 and TRBJ2-6; D is possibly TRBD1 (5 bases). The germline V gene has CDR1 MNHEY and CDR2 SMNVEV (reference sequence). Trimming cost V 6 bases and J 4 bases, with 13 bases left between them. There are 15 residues in the CDR3. DNA of the CDR3: TGTGCCAGCAGCAGGGATCCTTGGGGGGCCAACGTCCTGACTTTC. Protein product: CASSRDPWGANVLTF. The full variable domain, with the rest looked up from reference TRBV27 and TRBJ2-6, is EAQVTQNPRYLITVTGKKLTVTCSQNMNHEYMSWYRQDPGLGLRQIYYSMNVEVTDKGDVPEGYKVSRKEKRNFPLILESPSPNQTSLYFCASSRDPWGANVLTFGAGSRLTVL.

The genes are TRBV27 and TRBJ2-7; the D gene is possibly TRBD2 (5 bases). This CDR3 has 14 residues. Germline V gene lookup returns CDR1 MNHEY and CDR2 SMNVEV (reference sequence). Deletions cut 3 bases from V and 0 bases from J, with 9 bases between. The CDR3 sequence: CASSFGLSSYEQYF. The CDR3 DNA sequence: TGTGCCAGCAGTTTCGGACTGAGCTCCTACGAGCAGTACTTC.

The chain joins TRBV11-2 to TRBJ2-3; 7 bases map to TRBD2. V shed 3 bases and J 6 bases; nucleotides not matched to a gene: 12. Germline V CDR1 and CDR2: SGHAT, FQNNGV. This CDR3 has 16 amino acids. CDR3 nucleotides: TGTGCCAGCAGCTTTGAGTCAGCGCGGGGGAGGGATACGCAGTATTTT. Translating it yields CASSFESARGRDTQYF.

Worth noting for this clone: At the DNA level, this CDR3 is encoded by other sequences in the same sample as well. V gene TRBV11-2 combines with J gene TRBJ2-7; a possible D gene is TRBD1 (5 bases). CDR3 length: 13 residues. V lost 1 base and J 6 bases, leaving 10 bases between the germline ends. Per the germline V gene, CDR1 is SGHAT and CDR2 is FQNNGV. The CDR3 DNA is TGTGCCAGCAGCTTAGGGCAGGGTGGCGAGCAGTACTTC. Translated: CASSLGQGGEQYF.

The chain combines TRBV11-2 with TRBJ2-2; D may be TRBD2 (5 bases). Germline values: CDR1 SGHAT, CDR2 FQNNGV. The ends were cut back, 2 bases at V and 3 bases at J, with 16 bases in the middle. The CDR3 is made up of 17 amino acids. CDR3 DNA sequence: TGTGCCAGCAGCTTATCGCCTGGAGTGGAGGACACCGGGGAGCTGTTTTTT. Protein sequence: CASSLSPGVEDTGELFF.

The rearrangement joins TRBV15 to TRBJ2-1; 12 bases map to TRBD2. V gave up 1 base and J gave up 8 bases; unmatched junction bases: 3. This CDR3 comprises 15 residues. Germline CDR1 LNHNV, CDR2 YYDKDF (reference sequence). The CDR3 protein is CATSRGTSGIDEQFF. As DNA, the CDR3 is TGTGCCACCAGCAGAGGGACTAGCGGGATCGATGAGCAGTTCTTC. Complete variable domain (other parts from reference TRBV15 and TRBJ2-1): DAMVIQNPRYQVTQFGKPVTLSCSQTLNHNVMYWYQQKSSQAPKLLFHYYDKDFNNEADTPDNFQSRRPNTSFCFLDIRSPGLGDTAMYLCATSRGTSGIDEQFFGPGTRLTVL.

V usage is TRBV7-2 and J usage is TRBJ2-5; TRBD2 aligns across 10 bases. The CDR3 is made up of 15 amino acids. V was pared by 0 bases and J by 4 bases, with 2 bases of the junction left unmatched. CDR1 SGHTA and CDR2 FQGNSA come from the germline V gene. The CDR3 loop is CASSLALAGRETQYF. The CDR3 nucleotides read TGTGCCAGCAGCTTAGCACTAGCGGGAAGAGAGACCCAGTACTTC.

The chain carries TRBV9 and TRBJ2-1; 10 positions agree with TRBD2. The germline V gene encodes CDR1 SGDLS and CDR2 YYNGEE. Trimming cost V 0 bases and J 9 bases; bases outside gene matches: 6. This CDR3 region has 15 residues. CDR3 nucleotides: TGTGCCAGCAGCGTAGGGAGCGGGAGGGCGGGTGAGCAGTTCTTC. Its protein product is CASSVGSGRAGEQFF.

The genes are TRBV12-5 and TRBJ2-1, with D unresolved. Trimming took off 8 bases at V and 2 bases at J, with 13 bases between the two ends. The CDR3 covers 14 residues. From germline, CDR1 is LGHNT and CDR2 FRNRAP. CDR3 in amino acids: CASQQQLPYNEQFF. The CDR3 bases are TGTGCTAGTCAACAGCAACTTCCCTACAATGAGCAGTTCTTC. Based on the CDR3 plus reference TRBV12-5 and TRBJ2-1, the full variable domain is DARVTQTPRHKVTEMGQEVTMRCQPILGHNTVFWYRQTMMQGLELLAYFRNRAPLDDSGMPKDRFSAEMPDATLATLKIQPSEPRDSAVYFCASQQQLPYNEQFFGPGTRLTVL.

DNA for the CDR3: TGTGCCAGCAGCGTAGGGTCTGGCGGGGGTGCCTACGAGCAGTACTTC. This encodes CASSVGSGGGAYEQYF. The chain uses TRBV9 and TRBJ2-7; 7 positions match TRBD2. Germline loops: CDR1 SGDLS, CDR2 YYNGEE. The V and J ends lost 0 bases and 2 bases, in that order; junction bases with no gene match: 8. The CDR3 spans 16 residues.

This chain links TRBV7-9 with TRBJ1-3; D perhaps matches TRBD1 (6 bases). Germline assignment: CDR1 SEHNR and CDR2 FQNEAQ (reference sequence). The CDR3 totals 17 residues. V shed 6 bases and J shed 6 bases, with 24 bases lying between them. The CDR3 sequence: CASRSSPRVSGENTIYF. CDR3 coding DNA: TGTGCCAGCAGATCCTCCCCGCGGGTGTCAGGGGAAAACACCATATATTTT.

This chain joins TRBV5-6 and TRBJ1-2, with D perhaps matching TRBD1 (5 bases). Germline V gives CDR1 SGHDT, CDR2 YYEEEE. V was pared by 3 bases and J by 7 bases, with 25 bases between. The length of the CDR3 is 17 residues. This chain's CDR3 is CASSSFGTREYISGYTF. In nucleotides, the CDR3 is TGTGCCAGCAGCTCATTCGGGACCCGGGAGTATATCAGTGGCTACACCTTC.

The gene calls are TRBV10-1 and TRBJ2-7; D remains unclear. Germline CDR1 reads WNHNN; CDR2 reads SYGVQD (reference sequence). V was cut by 6 bases and J by 6 bases, with 21 bases left in between. There are 15 residues in the CDR3. This chain's CDR3 is CASRTSRIRTCEQYF. DNA of the CDR3: TGCGCCAGCAGGACCTCGAGGATTCGTACGTGCGAGCAGTACTTC.

The chain has TRBV9 and TRBJ2-5, with a weak D call TRBD1 (5 bases). Germline CDR1 reads SGDLS; CDR2 reads YYNGEE. The CDR3 covers 12 residues. Trimming removed 4 bases at V and 7 bases at J, with 11 bases between. In DNA form, the CDR3 reads TGTGCCAGCAGCCAGGCCCAGGGGACCCAGTACTTC. Its protein product is CASSQAQGTQYF.

V gene TRBV5-1 combines with J gene TRBJ2-1; the match to TRBD2 covers 11 bases. The CDR3 runs to 15 residues. Per germline, CDR1 SGHRS and CDR2 YFSETQ. V shed 3 bases, J shed 7 bases, and the junction held 6 bases outside the gene matches. CDR3 nucleotide sequence: TGCGCCAGCAGCTGGACTAGCGGGTCTGGTAATGAGCAGTTCTTC. This sequence encodes CASSWTSGSGNEQFF.

The chain uses TRBV25-1 and TRBJ1-1; TRBD1 matches at 7 bases. CDR1 MGHDK and CDR2 SYGVNS come from the germline V gene. The CDR3 sequence is 14 residues long. J gave up 1 base and V 6 bases, and 5 bases lay outside the gene matches. As DNA, the CDR3 is TGTGCCAGCAGAAAGGGACAGACGAACACTGAAGCTTTCTTT. This translates into CASRKGQTNTEAFF.

V is TRBV25-1 and J is TRBJ1-5, with D maybe TRBD1 (6 bases). The CDR3 has 18 residues. The germline CDR1 and CDR2 sequences are MGHDK and SYGVNS. The ends were cut back, 0 bases at V and 0 bases at J, with 15 bases in the middle. CDR3 sequence reads: CASSEYGREGDSNQPQHF. The CDR3, as DNA: TGTGCCAGCAGTGAATATGGTAGGGAGGGGGATAGCAATCAGCCCCAGCATTTT.

The V and J genes are TRBV11-3 and TRBJ2-3; possibly TRBD2 for D (6 bases). Germline-derived CDR1 and CDR2 are SGHNT and YENEEA. This CDR3 contains 14 residues. Trimming pared 4 bases from V and 2 bases from J, leaving 10 bases between. This chain's CDR3 is CASSSGLATDTQYF. For the CDR3, the DNA is TGTGCCAGCAGCTCGGGACTTGCCACAGATACGCAGTATTTT.

The chain links TRBV19 to TRBJ1-2, with 7 bases identical to TRBD1. Germline CDR1 reads LNHDA; CDR2 reads SQIVND (reference sequence). V dropped 10 bases and J dropped 8; count of bases not matched to a gene: 13. The CDR3 has 13 amino acids. The CDR3 sequence: CATQRTGPEGYTF. In DNA form, the CDR3 reads TGTGCCACCCAGAGGACAGGTCCGGAGGGCTACACCTTC.